Each of the 21 T cell receptor beta chains below was sequenced from the same sample in a study of blood T cell repertoires in COVID-19. Assay used: immunoSEQ multiplex PCR; TCRdb lists only in-frame clones, some missing. This table holds roughly 50,000 clones, over 80% found once. The sample was peripheral blood. Receptor source: a man in his 70s with acute or convalescent COVID-19.

The CDR3: CASSPGPADNGYTF. DNA of the CDR3: TGTGCCAGCAGCCCTGGGCCCGCCGATAACGGCTACACCTTC. The chain employs TRBV7-2 and TRBJ1-2, with D uncertain. The V end lost 5 bases, the J end lost 8 bases, and 18 bases lay between the germline ends. The CDR3 runs 14 residues. Germline CDR1 reads SGHTA; CDR2 reads FQGNSA.

The chain recombines TRBV27 with TRBJ2-7, with D possibly matching TRBD2 (6 bases). Germline CDR1 reads MNHEY; CDR2 reads SMNVEV (reference sequence). The CDR3 runs 15 residues. The ends were cut back, 6 bases at V and 2 bases at J, with 17 bases in the middle. The CDR3 loop reads CASSSERRGAYEQYF. In DNA form, the CDR3 reads TGTGCCAGCAGCTCCGAGCGGAGGGGTGCCTACGAGCAGTACTTC.

The V gene is TRBV7-9, the J gene TRBJ1-5; unclear D gene. V lost 2 bases and J 5 bases, leaving 7 bases between the germline ends. The CDR3 sequence is 13 residues long. Germline V gives CDR1 SEHNR, CDR2 FQNEAQ (reference sequence). This chain's CDR3 is CASSLSEDQPQHF. CDR3 coding DNA: TGTGCCAGCAGCTTATCCGAGGATCAGCCCCAGCATTTT.

The table lists this clone with a count of one. V usage is TRBV4-3 and J usage is TRBJ2-1; TRBD1 agrees at 9 bases. Germline CDR1 and CDR2: LGHNA and YSLEER. This CDR3 is built from 17 residues. Trimming cost V 4 bases and J 3 bases; bases outside gene matches: 10. CDR3 in amino acids: CASSLKPSGQGYNEQFF. CDR3 bases: TGCGCCAGCAGCCTAAAACCTTCGGGACAGGGCTACAATGAGCAGTTCTTC.

This chain joins TRBV10-1 and TRBJ2-1, with a weak D call TRBD2 (6 bases). V lost 10 bases and J 3 bases, leaving 13 bases between the germline ends. Germline loops: CDR1 WNHNN, CDR2 SYGVQD (reference sequence). The CDR3 sequence is 13 residues long. The CDR3 nucleotides are TGCGCCACCGCGCGGGGACTCTACAATGAGCAGTTCTTC. It translates to CATARGLYNEQFF.

The chain employs TRBV7-6 and TRBJ1-3; weak D call: TRBD1 (6 bases). The germline V and J ends were trimmed by 5 bases and 2 bases, with 13 bases remaining between them. Looked up from germline, CDR1 is SGHVS and CDR2 is FNYEAQ. The CDR3 covers 15 residues. Here the CDR3 reads CASSEFRGTGNTIYF. CDR3 sequence (DNA): TGTGCCAGCAGCGAATTCAGGGGCACTGGAAACACCATATATTTT.

The chain has TRBV6-5 and TRBJ1-1, with D hard to call. Trimming removed 7 bases at V and 8 bases at J, with 20 bases between. The germline CDR1 and CDR2 sequences are MNHEY and SVGAGI. The CDR3 has 14 amino acids. In nucleotides, the CDR3 is TGTGCCAGCATTCGGGGAGGGTCACCTCCCGAAGCTTTCTTT. Protein sequence: CASIRGGSPPEAFF.

The genes are TRBV6-5 and TRBJ2-3; 8 bases are shared with TRBD2. CDR3 length: 14 amino acids. V shed 7 bases, J shed 2 bases, and the junction held 5 bases outside the gene matches. Germline CDR1 is MNHEY and CDR2 is SVGAGI. The CDR3, as DNA: TGTGCCAGCACCATAGCGGGGTCCACAGATACGCAGTATTTT. It codes for CASTIAGSTDTQYF.

The chain uses TRBV7-9 and TRBJ1-6; a weak D match, TRBD1 (5 bases). The CDR3 loop spans 15 amino acids. V was trimmed by 3 bases and J by 9 bases, leaving 15 bases between them. CDR1 and CDR2 from the germline V gene are SEHNR and FQNEAQ (reference sequence). CDR3 sequence (DNA): TGTGCCAGCAGCTTGGACACCGGGACTCTTTCACCCCTCCACTTT. Translation: CASSLDTGTLSPLHF. The entire variable domain, with the rest obtained from reference TRBV7-9 and TRBJ1-6, is as follows: DTGVSQNPRHKITKRGQNVTFRCDPISEHNRLYWYRQTLGQGPEFLTYFQNEAQLEKSRLLSDRFSAERPKGSFSTLEIQRTEQGDSAMYLCASSLDTGTLSPLHFGNGTRLTVT.

This clone was seen a handful of times. The chain employs TRBV7-9 and TRBJ1-6, with D perhaps matching TRBD1 (5 bases). V lost 4 bases, J lost 13 bases, and 26 bases lay in between. The germline CDR1 and CDR2 sequences are SEHNR and FQNEAQ (reference sequence). The CDR3 consists of 17 residues. This CDR3 is CASSYVLSGSPLHPLHF. The DNA for the CDR3 is TGTGCCAGCAGCTATGTTTTATCAGGGTCCCCCCTTCACCCCCTCCACTTT.

This rearrangement joins TRBV2 to TRBJ1-6, with a weak D call TRBD1 (5 bases). The CDR3 consists of 15 residues. Per germline, CDR1 SNHLY and CDR2 FYNNEI. V was trimmed by 4 bases and J by 7 bases, leaving 14 bases between them. The CDR3 spells CASSVRTGENSPLHF. The CDR3 DNA sequence: TGTGCCAGCAGTGTCAGGACGGGGGAAAATTCACCCCTCCACTTT.

This clone was picked up one time. V usage is TRBV27 and J usage is TRBJ1-2; 9 nucleotides agree with TRBD1. Germline V CDR1 and CDR2: MNHEY, SMNVEV (reference sequence). This CDR3 is built from 15 residues. The ends lost 0 bases at V and 5 bases at J; junction bases unmatched: 4. The CDR3 here is CASSLSRDRVYGYTF. CDR3 bases: TGTGCCAGCAGTTTATCGAGGGACAGGGTTTATGGCTACACCTTC.

The J gene is TRBJ1-2, the V gene TRBV30, with D unclear. CDR1 is GTSNPN and CDR2 is SVGIG in the germline V gene (reference sequence). V gave up 0 bases and J gave up 8 bases, with 7 bases separating them. The CDR3 has 11 residues. The CDR3 DNA reads TGTGCCTGGAGTGTTTCCAGAGGCTACACCTTC. This translates into CAWSVSRGYTF. Drawing the rest from reference TRBV30 and TRBJ1-2, the complete variable domain is SQTIHQWPATLVQPVGSPLSLECTVEGTSNPNLYWYRQAAGRGLQLLFYSVGIGQISSEVPQNLSASRPQDRQFILSSKKLLLSDSGFYLCAWSVSRGYTFGSGTRLTVV.

The chain combines TRBV19 with TRBJ1-5; TRBD1 aligns across 11 bases. CDR3 length equals 14 residues. The germline V gene has CDR1 LNHDA and CDR2 SQIVND (reference sequence). V lost 6 bases to trimming and J lost 6 bases; unmatched junction nucleotides: 4. CDR3 protein: CASSTGTGGQPQHF. As DNA, the CDR3 is TGTGCCAGTAGCACCGGGACAGGGGGTCAGCCCCAGCATTTT.

V usage is TRBV10-2 and J usage is TRBJ1-6, with 9 nucleotides matching TRBD1. The length of the CDR3 is 14 residues. J was trimmed by 10 bases and V by 6 bases; bases with no gene match: 7. The germline gives CDR1 WSHSY, CDR2 SAAADI. Here the CDR3 DNA reads TGCGCCAGCAGATGGACAGGGGTAAACTCACCCCTCCACTTT. Protein product: CASRWTGVNSPLHF.

V and J are TRBV20-1 and TRBJ1-2, with D tentatively TRBD1 (6 bases). This CDR3 is 14 amino acids long. CDR1 and CDR2 (germline): DFQATT, SNEGSKA (reference sequence). V gave up 3 bases and J gave up 4 bases, with 15 bases separating them. The CDR3 spells CSASSTGHFYGYTF. CDR3 in DNA: TGCAGTGCTAGTTCGACGGGACACTTCTATGGCTACACCTTC.

The J gene is TRBJ2-5, the V gene TRBV27, with 11 bases identical to TRBD2. The J segment lost 7 bases and the V segment lost 5 bases, leaving 3 bases of the junction unmatched. This CDR3 has 13 amino acids. The germline V gene has CDR1 MNHEY and CDR2 SMNVEV (reference sequence). This CDR3 is CASSQTSGTTQYF. In DNA, the CDR3 is TGTGCCAGCAGTCAGACTAGCGGGACGACCCAGTACTTC.

The chain uses TRBV29-1 and TRBJ2-3; 10 positions match TRBD2. CDR3 length equals 14 residues. From germline, CDR1 is SQVTM and CDR2 ANQGSEA. The trim removed 2 bases at V and 5 bases at J, leaving 4 bases unmatched. CDR3 in amino acids: CSVESSGREDTQYF. For the CDR3, the DNA is TGCAGCGTTGAATCGAGCGGGAGGGAAGATACGCAGTATTTT.

This clone occurred a few times. V gene TRBV6-6 combines with J gene TRBJ1-6; D remains unclear. The CDR3 has 15 amino acids. V gave up 6 bases and J gave up 7 bases, with 16 bases separating them. Germline V gene data show CDR1 as MNHNY and CDR2 as SVGAGI (reference sequence). The chain's CDR3 is CASSPRTADNSPLHF. CDR3 nucleotide sequence: TGTGCCAGCAGCCCTCGGACTGCCGACAATTCACCCCTCCACTTT.

This clone occurred once. The chain joins TRBV7-9 to TRBJ2-5; 12 bases map to TRBD2. V lost 5 bases, J lost 5 bases, and 12 bases stayed unmatched. Per the germline V gene, CDR1 is SEHNR and CDR2 is FQNEAQ (reference sequence). The CDR3 is 17 residues long. This CDR3 reads CASSPSGVLAGGETQYF. The CDR3 coding sequence is TGTGCCAGCAGCCCCAGTGGGGTGCTAGCGGGAGGGGAGACCCAGTACTTC.

This clone was found many times. The V gene is TRBV3-1 (or the pseudogene TRBV3-2), the J gene TRBJ2-1; D is unresolved. Trimming took off 4 bases at V and 3 bases at J, with 4 bases between the two ends. The germline V gene has CDR1 LGHDT and CDR2 YNNKEL (reference sequence). The CDR3 extends over 12 amino acids. CDR3 loop: CASSPNYNEQFF. In DNA form, the CDR3 reads TGTGCCAGCAGCCCAAACTACAATGAGCAGTTCTTC.